This paragraph reports one TCR beta chain. The sample originates from a study of blood T cell repertoires in COVID-19. Study background: The United States, Italy and Spain provided the acute and convalescent COVID-19 samples. Nucleic acid was either cDNA or gDNA, and it came from T cells, B-cell-depleted T cells, or PBMCs.

In the original analysis: The authors estimated nucleated cell counts from reference gene primer amplification. Libraries were prepared by immunoSEQ multiplex PCR; TCRdb keeps only in-frame clonotypes and omits some of them. That table supplies the V and J calls and clone size; D and trimming were determined from the DNA. Here the sample spans approximately 140,000 clones, around three quarters being singletons. From germline, CDR1 is LGHDT and CDR2 YNNKEL (reference sequence). V was pared by 0 bases and J by 8 bases, with 5 bases between. This CDR3 has 13 residues. The sequence derives from a man aged 50 to 60 with acute or convalescent COVID-19. Input material: peripheral blood. The chain employs TRBV3-1 (or the pseudogene TRBV3-2) and TRBJ1-6; D unresolved. CDR3 loop: CASSQDPDSPLHF. CDR3 DNA: TGTGCCAGCAGCCAAGATCCTGATTCACCCCTCCACTTT.